These 22 T cell receptor beta chains came from one sample sequenced in a study of Graves' ophthalmopathy and Graves' hyperthyroidism. As the template, RNA transcripts were used to amplify TCR beta CDR3 regions. The first round was an RT-PCR with HTBI primers, and the second round was a multiplex PCR. From the multiplex PCR reads, TCRdb called clonotypes with MiXCR, one entry per CDR3 protein. This sample has about 370,000 distinct CDR3 sequences, with about a sixth found just once. Source material: peripheral blood. The receptors were gathered from an adult woman with stable Graves' hyperthyroidism.

This chain joins TRBV12-3 or TRBV12-4 and TRBJ1-6; D is ambiguous. Trimming shortened V by 5 bases and J by 2 bases, and 10 bases separated the two germline ends. The CDR3 extends over 15 amino acids. This CDR3 is CASSGRATYNSPLHF. In DNA, the CDR3 is TGTGCCAGCAGTGGACGGGCAACCTATAATTCACCCCTCCACTTT.

The rearrangement uses TRBV12-3 or TRBV12-4 and TRBJ2-2; TRBD1 matches 9 bases. This CDR3 has 15 amino acids. The V gene end was trimmed by 5 bases and the J gene end by 4 bases; junction bases not matched to a gene: 5. CDR3 sequence (DNA): TGTGCCAGCAGTATGACAGGGGGGACCACCGGGGAGCTGTTTTTT. As protein: CASSMTGGTTGELFF.

This clonotype was detected many times. The rearrangement uses TRBV2 and TRBJ2-4, with D possibly being TRBD1 or TRBD2 (6 bases each). Deletions cut 2 bases from V and 1 base from J, with 15 bases between. CDR1 and CDR2 from the germline V gene are SNHLY and FYNNEI. The length of the CDR3 is 17 residues. CDR3 bases: TGTGCCAGCAGTGAATTTGGGGGGCTAAGTGCCAAAAACATTCAGTACTTC. Protein sequence: CASSEFGGLSAKNIQYF.

In regard to this clonotype: A much bigger clone sits one base away, suggesting this may be a read error. The chain has TRBV29-1 and TRBJ1-1; 10 nucleotides line up with TRBD1. Germline V gives CDR1 SQVTM, CDR2 ANQGSEA. CDR3 length: 17 amino acids. The CDR3 bases are TGCAGCGTTGCCGCAAGGACCCAGGGACAGGGGAACATTGAAGCTTTCTTT. The encoded protein is CSVAARTQGQGNIEAFF.

This clonotype has ten or more counts. The genes are TRBV4-3 and TRBJ2-7; 7 bases map to TRBD1. This CDR3 contains 16 residues. Germline lookup yields CDR1 LGHNA and CDR2 YSLEER. The junction had 9 bases not matched to a gene; V was cut back by 1 base and J by 3 bases. CDR3: CASSQGWGRGFYEQYF. In nucleotides, the CDR3 is TGCGCCAGCAGCCAAGGTTGGGGCAGGGGGTTCTACGAGCAGTACTTC.

This clonotype was counted at least ten times. The V and J genes are TRBV7-2 and TRBJ1-1; tentative D call: TRBD1 (6 bases). V was shortened by 2 bases and J by 2 bases, with 12 bases between the two germline ends. CDR1 and CDR2 (germline): SGHTA, FQGNSA. CDR3 size: 15 residues. CDR3 residues: CASSLYNRANTEAFF. CDR3 bases: TGTGCCAGCAGCTTATACAACAGGGCAAACACTGAAGCTTTCTTT.

The chain recombines TRBV5-1 with TRBJ1-1; D not certain. Trimming left V 1 base short and J 6 bases short, with 16 bases between. The CDR3 is made up of 15 amino acids. Per the germline V gene, CDR1 is SGHRS and CDR2 is YFSETQ. The DNA of the CDR3 is TGCGCCAGCAGCTTGTTCAAAGGCAGCCTCGCTGAAGCTTTCTTT. Protein product: CASSLFKGSLAEAFF.

V usage is TRBV28 and J usage is TRBJ2-7; 7 bases map to TRBD1. Per germline, CDR1 MDHEN and CDR2 SYDVKM. Trimming cost V 7 bases and J 5 bases; bases outside gene matches: 17. The CDR3 totals 16 residues. This chain's CDR3 is CASTAMYSRGPNEQYF. CDR3 sequence (DNA): TGTGCCAGCACCGCAATGTACTCGAGGGGGCCCAACGAGCAGTACTTC. Full variable domain (rest looked up from reference TRBV28 and TRBJ2-7): DVKVTQSSRYLVKRTGEKVFLECVQDMDHENMFWYRQDPGLGLRLIYFSYDVKMKEKGDIPEGYSVSREKKERFSLILESASTNQTSMYLCASTAMYSRGPNEQYFGPGTRLTVT.

This clonotype was seen a few times. V and J are TRBV2 and TRBJ1-6; TRBD1 matches at 7 bases. Germline loops: CDR1 SNHLY, CDR2 FYNNEI. V lost 4 bases and J lost 5; bases outside the gene matches: 5. The CDR3 length is 15 residues. CDR3 sequence reads: CASSGTRGDNSPLHF. CDR3 in DNA: TGTGCCAGCAGTGGCACCAGGGGGGATAATTCACCCCTCCACTTT. Combining the CDR3 with reference TRBV2 and TRBJ1-6 gives the whole variable domain EPEVTQTPSHQVTQMGQEVILRCVPISNHLYFYWYRQILGQKVEFLVSFYNNEISEKSEIFDDQFSVERPDGSNFTLKIRSTKLEDSAMYFCASSGTRGDNSPLHFGNGTRLTVT.

CDR3 nucleotide sequence: TGTGCCGTTAGCGGGGGGACCTACGAGCAGTACTTC. This sequence encodes CAVSGGTYEQYF. J is TRBJ2-7 and V is TRBV30; 10 bases are a match to TRBD2. Trimming removed 8 bases from V and 2 bases from J; junction bases left unmatched: 3. CDR1 and CDR2 from the germline V gene are GTSNPN and SVGIG (reference sequence). The CDR3 has 12 residues.

This clonotype was found many times. The gene calls are TRBV6-1 and TRBJ1-5, with 12 positions matching TRBD1. Germline CDR1 and CDR2: MNHNS and SASEGT. J was trimmed by 5 bases and V by 2 bases; bases with no gene match: 16. The CDR3 loop spans 20 amino acids. CDR3 loop: CASSEYPRGTGGEKYQPQHF. CDR3 bases: TGTGCCAGCAGTGAATATCCGCGAGGGACAGGGGGCGAAAAGTATCAGCCCCAGCATTTT.

This sequence joins TRBV6-1 and TRBJ1-1; 7 bases match TRBD1. This CDR3 comprises 16 residues. The germline V gene encodes CDR1 MNHNS and CDR2 SASEGT. The trim removed 0 bases at V and 4 bases at J, leaving 8 bases unmatched. CDR3 DNA sequence: TGTGCCAGCAGTGAAGCTGGCAGGGGGGTTGCCACTGAAGCTTTCTTT. The encoded protein is CASSEAGRGVATEAFF.

At least ten counts were recorded for this clonotype. The rearrangement uses TRBV7-2 and TRBJ2-7, with TRBD1 as a possible D gene (6 bases). Looked up from germline, CDR1 is SGHTA and CDR2 is FQGNSA. Trimming removed 5 bases at V and 0 bases at J, with 11 bases between. CDR3 length: 14 amino acids. The CDR3 DNA reads TGTGCCAGCAGCCCCCAGGGGAGCTCCTACGAGCAGTACTTC. Translating gives CASSPQGSSYEQYF.

V gene TRBV7-2 combines with J gene TRBJ1-5, with a tentative D call TRBD1 (6 bases). There are 15 residues in the CDR3. V was shortened by 5 bases and J by 0 bases, with 11 bases between the two germline ends. CDR1 is SGHTA, CDR2 FQGNSA, per germline. Here the CDR3 reads CASSRSGDSNQPQHF. CDR3 in DNA: TGTGCCAGCAGCCGGTCAGGGGATAGCAATCAGCCCCAGCATTTT.

This clonotype was seen a handful of times. This sequence may be a read error, since a much larger clone differs from it by one base. This chain uses TRBV29-1 with TRBJ1-1; TRBD1 might be the D (5 bases). The V gene's germline CDR1 is SQVTM and CDR2 ANQGSEA. CDR3 length equals 13 residues. CDR3 residues: CGVYRRLNTEAFF. The CDR3 nucleotides read TGCGGCGTCTACAGGCGCCTGAACACTGAAGCTTTCTTT.

Ten or more counts support this clonotype. The chain uses TRBV24-1 and TRBJ2-7; D gene ambiguous. The CDR3 spans 15 residues. Germline CDR1 is KGHDR and CDR2 is SFDVKD. V shed 2 bases and J shed 2 bases, with 12 bases lying between them. CDR3 in DNA: TGTGCCACCAGTGATTCGGGCGGTCCTCCCTACGAGCAGTACTTC. As protein: CATSDSGGPPYEQYF.

The chain carries TRBV5-1 and TRBJ2-5; TRBD1 matches at 10 bases. The CDR3 spans 13 residues. V trimming: 5 bases; J trimming: 8 bases; junction bases outside the gene matches: 6. Germline V gene sequence: CDR1 SGHRS, CDR2 YFSETQ. The CDR3 region is CASRPGTGDTQYF. CDR3 nucleotides: TGCGCCAGCAGACCCGGGACAGGGGATACCCAGTACTTC.

In this sample, this clonotype turned up many times. This chain links TRBV12-5 with TRBJ2-7; maybe TRBD2 (5 bases). The CDR3 totals 14 residues. In germline, CDR1 is LGHNT, CDR2 FRNRAP. V dropped 0 bases and J dropped 2 bases, with 8 bases sitting between them. This chain's CDR3 is CASGLVEGTYEQYF. The CDR3 region has the DNA TGTGCTAGTGGTTTGGTAGAGGGCACCTACGAGCAGTACTTC.

This clonotype was recorded at least ten times. The rearrangement links TRBV25-1 to TRBJ2-7; possible D gene TRBD1, 5 bases. Deletions cut 7 bases from V and 6 bases from J, with 19 bases between. The CDR3 loop spans 14 amino acids. Germline-derived CDR1 and CDR2 are MGHDK and SYGVNS. This CDR3 reads CASKTGAAWGEQYF. The CDR3 DNA follows: TGTGCCAGCAAAACAGGCGCCGCTTGGGGCGAGCAGTACTTC.

This clonotype was seen a few times. The chain links TRBV30 to TRBJ1-6; no reliable D call. Per germline, CDR1 GTSNPN and CDR2 SVGIG (reference sequence). V was cut by 3 bases and J by 6 bases, with 9 bases left in between. CDR3 length: 13 residues. The CDR3 spells CAWSGVLNSPLHF. CDR3 in DNA: TGTGCCTGGAGCGGGGTCCTTAATTCACCCCTCCACTTT.

This clonotype was recorded many times. J is TRBJ1-1 and V is TRBV12-3 or TRBV12-4, with D possibly TRBD1 on 5 matching bases. Trimming took 1 base from V and 11 from J, leaving 17 bases between them. CDR3 length: 14 amino acids. The CDR3 nucleotides read TGTGCCAGCAGTTTAGGTGGGAGGGGAGGCGACGCTTTCTTT. It encodes CASSLGGRGGDAFF.

This clonotype was observed many times. The chain couples TRBV28 to TRBJ2-7; 7 bases map to TRBD1. V gave up 6 bases and J gave up 2 bases; unmatched junction bases: 7. The germline V gene has CDR1 MDHEN and CDR2 SYDVKM. CDR3 size: 14 residues. Here the CDR3 DNA reads TGTGCCAGCAGACCGAGGACAGGAACCTACGAGCAGTACTTC. Translation gives CASRPRTGTYEQYF.